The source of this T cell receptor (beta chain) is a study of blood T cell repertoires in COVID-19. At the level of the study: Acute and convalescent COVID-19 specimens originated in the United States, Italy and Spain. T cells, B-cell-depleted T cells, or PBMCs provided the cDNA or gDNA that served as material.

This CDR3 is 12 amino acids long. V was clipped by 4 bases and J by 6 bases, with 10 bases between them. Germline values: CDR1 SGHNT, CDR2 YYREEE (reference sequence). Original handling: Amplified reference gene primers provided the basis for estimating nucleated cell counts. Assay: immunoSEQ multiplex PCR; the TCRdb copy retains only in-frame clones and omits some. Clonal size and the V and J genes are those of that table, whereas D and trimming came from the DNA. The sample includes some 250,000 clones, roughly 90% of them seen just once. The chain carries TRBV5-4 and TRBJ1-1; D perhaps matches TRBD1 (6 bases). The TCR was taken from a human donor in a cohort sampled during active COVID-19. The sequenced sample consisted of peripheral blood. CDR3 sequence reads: CASSVQGAEAFF. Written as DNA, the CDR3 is TGTGCCAGCAGCGTACAGGGCGCTGAAGCTTTCTTT.